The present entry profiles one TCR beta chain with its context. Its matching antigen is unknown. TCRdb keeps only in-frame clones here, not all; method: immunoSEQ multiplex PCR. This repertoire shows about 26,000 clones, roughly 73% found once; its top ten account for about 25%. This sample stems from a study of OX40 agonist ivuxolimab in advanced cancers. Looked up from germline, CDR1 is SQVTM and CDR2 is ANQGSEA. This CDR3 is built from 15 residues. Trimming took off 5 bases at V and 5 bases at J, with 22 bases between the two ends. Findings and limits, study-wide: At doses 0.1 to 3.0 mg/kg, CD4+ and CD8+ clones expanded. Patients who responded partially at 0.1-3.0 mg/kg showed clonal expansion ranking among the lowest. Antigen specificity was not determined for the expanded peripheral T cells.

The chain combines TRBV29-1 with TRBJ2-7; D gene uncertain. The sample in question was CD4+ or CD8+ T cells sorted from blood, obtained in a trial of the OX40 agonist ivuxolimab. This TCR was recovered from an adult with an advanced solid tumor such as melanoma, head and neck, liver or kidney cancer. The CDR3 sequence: CSVSSSGSLSNEQYF. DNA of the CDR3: TGCAGCGTTAGTAGCTCAGGCTCCCTGAGCAACGAGCAGTACTTC.